These 14 T cell receptor beta chains came from one sample sequenced in a study of blood T cells in healthy people across ages. For the second PCR, which ran for roughly 6 to 12 cycles, a sample-barcoded 5' primer and a J-beta primer mix were used. A single record per CDR3 protein comes from TCRdb applying MiXCR to the 5' RACE reads. The top ten hold approximately 22% of the sample, which has fewer than 2 million distinct CDR3 sequences, 39% seen once. Sequencing was done on a sample of blood. The receptor set was obtained from a human donor in good health.

The chain has TRBV11-1 and TRBJ2-1; TRBD2 matches 9 bases. The ends lost 4 bases at V and 7 bases at J; junction bases unmatched: 8. Germline lookup yields CDR1 SGHAT and CDR2 FQDESV (reference sequence). The CDR3 runs to 15 residues. DNA of the CDR3: TGTGCCAGCAGCTGGTCTAGCGGGGCGGGTAATGAGCAGTTCTTC. Its translation is CASSWSSGAGNEQFF.

V gene TRBV6-5 combines with J gene TRBJ1-1; D not certain. The V gene's germline CDR1 is MNHEY and CDR2 SVGAGI. V dropped 5 bases and J dropped 4 bases, with 11 bases sitting between them. The length of the CDR3 is 13 residues. The chain's CDR3 is CASSISWGTEAFF. Written as DNA, the CDR3 is TGTGCCAGCAGTATCTCCTGGGGCACTGAAGCTTTCTTT.

The chain carries TRBV7-3 and TRBJ2-3; TRBD2 agrees at 10 bases. From germline, CDR1 is SGHTA and CDR2 FQGTGA. CDR3 length: 17 residues. Germline trimming cut 0 bases from V and 5 bases from J; bases unmatched to any gene: 8. This CDR3 is CASSLTGVAGGLDTQYF. The CDR3 DNA follows: TGTGCCAGCAGCTTAACGGGGGTAGCGGGGGGTCTAGATACGCAGTATTTT.

The chain has TRBV28 and TRBJ2-7; D is possibly TRBD1 (5 bases). Trimming took 7 bases from V and 0 from J, leaving 13 bases between them. The CDR3 covers 14 residues. Germline CDR1 MDHEN, CDR2 SYDVKM. The CDR3 DNA follows: TGTGCCAGCAATGGTCCAGGGTACTCCTACGAGCAGTACTTC. Protein sequence: CASNGPGYSYEQYF.

The chain uses TRBV6-2 or TRBV6-3 and TRBJ1-5; D is uncertain. Germline V lookup: CDR1 MNHEY, CDR2 SVGEGT. This CDR3 has 12 residues. V dropped 8 bases and J dropped 5 bases, with 10 bases sitting between them. CDR3 sequence (DNA): TGTGCCAGCGGGATTGTACATCAGCCCCAGCATTTT. It codes for CASGIVHQPQHF.

This clonotype was observed a handful of times. The rearrangement links TRBV14 to TRBJ2-5; 9 positions match TRBD2. The junction had 8 bases not matched to a gene; V was cut back by 4 bases and J by 5 bases. CDR1 and CDR2 (germline): SGHDN, FVKESK. The CDR3 runs 15 residues. The CDR3 protein is CASSPVAGETETQYF. The DNA of the CDR3 is TGTGCCAGCAGCCCCGTAGCGGGGGAGACGGAGACCCAGTACTTC. Combining the CDR3 with reference TRBV14 and TRBJ2-5 gives the whole variable domain EAGVTQFPSHSVIEKGQTVTLRCDPISGHDNLYWYRRVMGKEIKFLLHFVKESKQDESGMPNNRFLAERTGGTYSTLKVQPAELEDSGVYFCASSPVAGETETQYFGPGTRLLVL.

The chain combines TRBV15 with TRBJ1-2; possible D gene TRBD1, 6 bases. Germline CDR1 LNHNV, CDR2 YYDKDF (reference sequence). This CDR3 comprises 17 residues. V lost 1 base, J lost 6 bases, and 21 bases lay in between. The CDR3 is CATSRAPSDRLSHGYTF. The CDR3 DNA follows: TGTGCCACCAGCAGAGCTCCCTCCGACAGGCTATCTCATGGCTACACCTTC.

This clonotype was picked up a small number of times. The V and J genes are TRBV7-9 and TRBJ2-1; D perhaps matches TRBD1 (7 bases). Germline CDR1 SEHNR, CDR2 FQNEAQ (reference sequence). This CDR3 is 12 amino acids long. Between the trimmed V and J ends, which lost 11 bases and 4 bases, there was a span of 12 bases. The CDR3 bases are TGTGCCGCTGCAGGGGGGTACAATGAGCAGTTCTTC. This translates into CAAAGGYNEQFF.

V gene TRBV6-5 combines with J gene TRBJ2-7, with D perhaps being TRBD1 or TRBD2 (5 bases each). The germline CDR1 and CDR2 sequences are MNHEY and SVGAGI. The germline V and J ends were trimmed by 8 bases and 7 bases, with 18 bases remaining between them. The CDR3 has 13 residues. The CDR3 DNA reads TGTGCCAGCCGGGGACCTATTGTGGGGGAGCAGTACTTC. Translated, it gives CASRGPIVGEQYF.

This clonotype was seen more than once but under ten times. J is TRBJ2-1 and V is TRBV6-1, with 10 bases identical to TRBD2. The V gene end was trimmed by 2 bases and the J gene end by 8 bases; junction bases not matched to a gene: 12. The CDR3 totals 17 residues. The germline gives CDR1 MNHNS, CDR2 SASEGT. In DNA form, the CDR3 reads TGTGCCAGCAGTGAACAGATCGGGGGACTAGCGATTGATGAGCAGTTCTTC. Protein sequence: CASSEQIGGLAIDEQFF.

The chain carries TRBV18 and TRBJ1-5; D remains unclear. Germline loops: CDR1 KGHSH, CDR2 LQKENI. This CDR3 region has 14 residues. V shed 5 bases and J shed 4 bases, with 12 bases lying between them. Here the CDR3 DNA reads TGTGCCAGCTCAGCCTCCATGGGTAATCAGCCCCAGCATTTT. Translation gives CASSASMGNQPQHF.

This chain uses TRBV7-9 with TRBJ1-2, with D possibly being TRBD1 (5 bases). The CDR3 is made up of 13 amino acids. CDR1 and CDR2 from the germline V gene are SEHNR and FQNEAQ (reference sequence). Trimming pared 4 bases from V and 7 bases from J, leaving 13 bases between. CDR3 nucleotide sequence: TGTGCCAGCAGCTCCAGGGTTTTTGCTGGCTACACCTTC. Translated: CASSSRVFAGYTF.

This chain joins TRBV7-9 and TRBJ2-4; TRBD1 matches at 8 bases. This CDR3 spans 16 amino acids. Per germline, CDR1 SEHNR and CDR2 FQNEAQ (reference sequence). V lost 6 bases to trimming and J lost 7 bases; unmatched junction nucleotides: 14. The CDR3 sequence: CASSSYRGKIDNIQYF. CDR3 bases: TGTGCCAGCAGTTCATACAGGGGGAAGATTGATAACATTCAGTACTTC.

The V and J genes are TRBV3-1 and TRBJ2-4, with 8 bases matching TRBD2. V lost 7 bases to trimming and J lost 7 bases; unmatched junction nucleotides: 6. The CDR3 is made up of 13 amino acids. Germline assignment: CDR1 LGHDT and CDR2 YNNKEL (reference sequence). The CDR3 coding sequence is TGTGCCAGCAAGGCGGGGGGAGAGAACATTCAGTACTTC. Its protein product is CASKAGGENIQYF.